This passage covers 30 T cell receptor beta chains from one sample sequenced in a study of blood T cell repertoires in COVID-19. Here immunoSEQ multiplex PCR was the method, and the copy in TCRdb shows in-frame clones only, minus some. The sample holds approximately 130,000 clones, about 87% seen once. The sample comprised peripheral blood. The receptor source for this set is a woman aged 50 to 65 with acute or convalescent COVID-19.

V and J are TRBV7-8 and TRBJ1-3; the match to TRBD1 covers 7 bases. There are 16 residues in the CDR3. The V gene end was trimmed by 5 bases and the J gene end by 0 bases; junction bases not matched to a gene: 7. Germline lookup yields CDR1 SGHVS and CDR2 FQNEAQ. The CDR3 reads CASSVQGQLSGNTIYF. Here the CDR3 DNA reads TGTGCCAGCAGCGTACAGGGACAGCTCTCTGGAAACACCATATATTTT. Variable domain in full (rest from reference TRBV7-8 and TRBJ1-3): GAGVSQSPRYKVAKRGQDVALRCDPISGHVSLFWYQQALGQGPEFLTYFQNEAQLDKSGLPSDRFFAERPEGSVSTLKIQRTQQEDSAVYLCASSVQGQLSGNTIYFGEGSWLTVV.

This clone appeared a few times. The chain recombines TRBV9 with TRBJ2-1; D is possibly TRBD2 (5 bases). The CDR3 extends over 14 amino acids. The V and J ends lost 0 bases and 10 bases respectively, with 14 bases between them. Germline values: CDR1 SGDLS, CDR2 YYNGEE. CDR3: CASSVGPARGEQFF. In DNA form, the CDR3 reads TGTGCCAGCAGCGTAGGACCCGCGCGAGGGGAGCAGTTCTTC.

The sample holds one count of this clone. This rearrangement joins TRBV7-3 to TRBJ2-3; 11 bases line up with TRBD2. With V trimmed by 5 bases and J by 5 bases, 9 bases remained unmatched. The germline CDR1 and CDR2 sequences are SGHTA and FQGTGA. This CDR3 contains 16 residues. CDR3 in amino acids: CASSKTGTSGIDTQYF. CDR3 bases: TGTGCCAGCAGCAAGACCGGGACTAGCGGAATAGATACGCAGTATTTT. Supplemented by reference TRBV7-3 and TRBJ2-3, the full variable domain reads GAGVSQTPSNKVTEKGKYVELRCDPISGHTALYWYRQSLGQGPEFLIYFQGTGAADDSGLPNDRFFAVRPEGSVSTLKIQRTERGDSAVYLCASSKTGTSGIDTQYFGPGTRLTVL.

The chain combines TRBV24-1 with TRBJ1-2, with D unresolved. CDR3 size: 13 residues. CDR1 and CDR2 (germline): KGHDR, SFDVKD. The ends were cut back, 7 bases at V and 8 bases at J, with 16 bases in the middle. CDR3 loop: CATRYQTPGGYTF. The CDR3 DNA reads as TGTGCCACCAGGTATCAGACCCCCGGGGGCTACACCTTC.

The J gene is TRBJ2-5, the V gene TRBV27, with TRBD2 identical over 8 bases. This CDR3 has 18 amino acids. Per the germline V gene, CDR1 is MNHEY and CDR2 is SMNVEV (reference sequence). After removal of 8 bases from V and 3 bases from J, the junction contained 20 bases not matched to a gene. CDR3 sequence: CASQGISGGGTLEETQYF. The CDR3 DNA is TGTGCCAGCCAGGGCATAAGCGGGGGTGGAACCCTCGAAGAGACCCAGTACTTC.

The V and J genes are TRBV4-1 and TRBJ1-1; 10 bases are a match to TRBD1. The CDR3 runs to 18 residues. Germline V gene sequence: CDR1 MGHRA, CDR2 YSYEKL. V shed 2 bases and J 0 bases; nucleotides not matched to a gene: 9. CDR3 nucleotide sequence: TGCGCCAGCAGCCAAACATCCGGGACAGGGGCCATGAACACTGAAGCTTTCTTT. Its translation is CASSQTSGTGAMNTEAFF.

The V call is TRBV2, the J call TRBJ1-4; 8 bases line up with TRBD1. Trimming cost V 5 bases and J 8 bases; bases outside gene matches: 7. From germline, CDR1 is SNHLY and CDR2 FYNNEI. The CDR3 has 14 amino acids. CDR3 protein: CASSPQGAEEKLFF. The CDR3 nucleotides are TGTGCCAGCAGTCCTCAGGGGGCAGAAGAAAAACTGTTTTTT.

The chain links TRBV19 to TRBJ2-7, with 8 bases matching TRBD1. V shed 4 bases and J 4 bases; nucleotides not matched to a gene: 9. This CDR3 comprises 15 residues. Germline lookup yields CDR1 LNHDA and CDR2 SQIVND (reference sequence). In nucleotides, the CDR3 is TGTGCCAGTAGTAGACAGGGGCCTTTCCATTACGAGCAGTACTTC. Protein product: CASSRQGPFHYEQYF. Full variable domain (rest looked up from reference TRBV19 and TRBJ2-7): DGGITQSPKYLFRKEGQNVTLSCEQNLNHDAMYWYRQDPGQGLRLIYYSQIVNDFQKGDIAEGYSVSREKKESFPLTVTSAQKNPTAFYLCASSRQGPFHYEQYFGPGTRLTVT.

CDR3 coding DNA: TGTGCCACCTCGAACAGTGACTACAATGAGCAGTTCTTC. Residues: CATSNSDYNEQFF. The chain is built from TRBV19 and TRBJ2-1; unclear D gene. CDR1 and CDR2 (germline): LNHDA, SQIVND (reference sequence). Trimming shortened V by 10 bases and J by 3 bases, and 13 bases separated the two germline ends. The CDR3 is 13 amino acids.

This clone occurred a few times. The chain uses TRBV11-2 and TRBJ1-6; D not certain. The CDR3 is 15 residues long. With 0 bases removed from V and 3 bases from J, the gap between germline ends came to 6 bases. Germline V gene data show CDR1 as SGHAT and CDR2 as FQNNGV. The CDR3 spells CASSLDGLYNSPLHF. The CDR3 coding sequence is TGTGCCAGCAGCTTAGATGGCCTCTATAATTCACCCCTCCACTTT.

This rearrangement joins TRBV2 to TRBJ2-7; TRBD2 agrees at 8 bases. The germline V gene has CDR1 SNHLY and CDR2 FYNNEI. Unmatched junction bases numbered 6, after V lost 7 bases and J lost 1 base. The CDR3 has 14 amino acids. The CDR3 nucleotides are TGTGCCAGCACTGAGCGGGAGATTTCCTACGAGCAGTACTTC. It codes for CASTEREISYEQYF.

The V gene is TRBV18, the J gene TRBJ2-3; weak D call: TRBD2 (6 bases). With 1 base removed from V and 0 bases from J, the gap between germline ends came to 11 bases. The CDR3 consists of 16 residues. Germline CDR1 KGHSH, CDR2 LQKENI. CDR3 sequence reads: CASSPQGTSSTDTQYF. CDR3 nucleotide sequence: TGTGCCAGCTCACCACAAGGGACTTCTAGCACAGATACGCAGTATTTT.

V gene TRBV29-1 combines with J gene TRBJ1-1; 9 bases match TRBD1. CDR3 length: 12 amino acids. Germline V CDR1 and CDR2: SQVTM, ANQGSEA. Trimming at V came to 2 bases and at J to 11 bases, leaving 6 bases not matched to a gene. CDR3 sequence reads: CSVERRQGGAFF. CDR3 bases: TGCAGCGTTGAAAGGCGACAGGGGGGTGCTTTCTTT.

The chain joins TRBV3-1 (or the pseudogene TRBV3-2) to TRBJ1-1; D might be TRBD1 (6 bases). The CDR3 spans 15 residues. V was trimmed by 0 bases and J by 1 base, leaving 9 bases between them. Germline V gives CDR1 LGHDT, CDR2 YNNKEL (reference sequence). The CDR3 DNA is TGTGCCAGCAGCCAAGATTCAGGGGCGAACACTGAAGCTTTCTTT. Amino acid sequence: CASSQDSGANTEAFF.

CDR3 nucleotides: TGTGCCAGCAGCCCTACGGCGGCGGCCACTGAAGCTTTCTTT. Residues: CASSPTAAATEAFF. The chain joins TRBV3-1 (or the pseudogene TRBV3-2) to TRBJ1-1, with no clear D. Trimming pared 4 bases from V and 4 bases from J, leaving 13 bases between. CDR1 and CDR2 from the germline V gene are LGHDT and YNNKEL (reference sequence). CDR3 size: 14 residues.

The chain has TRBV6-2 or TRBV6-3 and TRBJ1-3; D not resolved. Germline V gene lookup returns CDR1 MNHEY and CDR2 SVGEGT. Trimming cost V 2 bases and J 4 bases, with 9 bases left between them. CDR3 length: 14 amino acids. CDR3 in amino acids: CASSYLPVGNTIYF. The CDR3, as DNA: TGTGCCAGCAGTTACCTCCCGGTCGGAAACACCATATATTTT.

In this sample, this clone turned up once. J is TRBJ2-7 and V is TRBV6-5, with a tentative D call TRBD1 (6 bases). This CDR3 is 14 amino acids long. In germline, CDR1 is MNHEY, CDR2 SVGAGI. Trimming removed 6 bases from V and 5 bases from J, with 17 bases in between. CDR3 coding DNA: TGTGCCAGCAGGAGGACAGCGACTATCAACGAGCAGTACTTC. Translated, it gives CASRRTATINEQYF.

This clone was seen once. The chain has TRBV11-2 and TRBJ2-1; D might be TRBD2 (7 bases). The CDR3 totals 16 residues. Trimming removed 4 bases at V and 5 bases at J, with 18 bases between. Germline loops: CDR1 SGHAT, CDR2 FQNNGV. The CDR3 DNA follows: TGTGCCAGCAGCTCCCTGGGGGGGGCGATTAACAATGAGCAGTTCTTC. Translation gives CASSSLGGAINNEQFF.

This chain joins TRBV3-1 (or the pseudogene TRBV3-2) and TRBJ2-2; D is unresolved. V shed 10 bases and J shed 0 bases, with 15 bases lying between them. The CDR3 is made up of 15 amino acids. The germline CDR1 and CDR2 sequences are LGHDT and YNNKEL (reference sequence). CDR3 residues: CATSTELANTGELFF. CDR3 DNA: TGTGCCACTTCTACCGAACTCGCGAACACCGGGGAGCTGTTTTTT.

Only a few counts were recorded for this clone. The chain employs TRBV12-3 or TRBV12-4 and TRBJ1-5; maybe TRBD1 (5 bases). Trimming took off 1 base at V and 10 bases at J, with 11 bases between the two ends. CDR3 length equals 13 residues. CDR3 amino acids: CASSLVQGVPQHF. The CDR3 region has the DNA TGTGCCAGCAGTTTAGTTCAGGGCGTTCCCCAGCATTTT.

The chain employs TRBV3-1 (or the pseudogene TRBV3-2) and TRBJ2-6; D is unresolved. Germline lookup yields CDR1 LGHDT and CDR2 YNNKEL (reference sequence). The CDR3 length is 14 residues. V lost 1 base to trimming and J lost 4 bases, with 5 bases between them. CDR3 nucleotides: TGTGCCAGCAGCCAAGCCAGGGGGGCCAACGTCCTGACTTTC. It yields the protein CASSQARGANVLTF.

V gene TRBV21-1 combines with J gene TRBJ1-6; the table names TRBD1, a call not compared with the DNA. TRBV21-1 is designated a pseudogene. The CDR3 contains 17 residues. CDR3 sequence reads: CASIPLGTGGYNSPLHF. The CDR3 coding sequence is TGTGCCAGCATCCCTTTGGGGACAGGGGGCTATAATTCACCCCTCCACTTT.

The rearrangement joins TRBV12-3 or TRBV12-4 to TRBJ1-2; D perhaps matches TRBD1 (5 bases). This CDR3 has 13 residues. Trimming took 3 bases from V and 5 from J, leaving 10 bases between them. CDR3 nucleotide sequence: TGTGCCAGCAGTTTGTTGGGGGGTTATGGCTACACCTTC. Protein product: CASSLLGGYGYTF.

The CDR3 nucleotides read TGTGCCAGCAGCATCGACTCTGGTGAAAAACTGTTTTTT. It translates to CASSIDSGEKLFF. The chain couples TRBV9 to TRBJ1-4; unclear D gene. Germline values: CDR1 SGDLS, CDR2 YYNGEE. Trimming took off 4 bases at V and 7 bases at J, with 11 bases between the two ends. This CDR3 contains 13 residues.

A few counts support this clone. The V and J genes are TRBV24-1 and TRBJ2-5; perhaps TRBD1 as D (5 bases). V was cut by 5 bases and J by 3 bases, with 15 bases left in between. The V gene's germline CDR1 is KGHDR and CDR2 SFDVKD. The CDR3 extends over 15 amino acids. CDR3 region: CATSAPRAGKETQYF. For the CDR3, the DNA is TGTGCCACCAGTGCCCCCAGGGCAGGGAAAGAGACCCAGTACTTC.

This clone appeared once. The CDR3, as DNA: TGTGCCAGCAGCGTAGGTGAAGGGAGGTCTTTCTTT. Translating gives CASSVGEGRSFF. This chain links TRBV9 with TRBJ1-1; D unclear. CDR3 size: 12 residues. V was cut by 0 bases and J by 12 bases, with 12 bases left in between. CDR1 and CDR2 (germline): SGDLS, YYNGEE.

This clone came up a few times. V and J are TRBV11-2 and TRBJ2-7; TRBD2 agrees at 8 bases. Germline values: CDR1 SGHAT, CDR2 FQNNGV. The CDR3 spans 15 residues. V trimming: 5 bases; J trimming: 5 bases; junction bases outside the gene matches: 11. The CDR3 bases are TGTGCCAGCAGCCCCTTGGGTAGCGGGAACCACGAGCAGTACTTC. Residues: CASSPLGSGNHEQYF.

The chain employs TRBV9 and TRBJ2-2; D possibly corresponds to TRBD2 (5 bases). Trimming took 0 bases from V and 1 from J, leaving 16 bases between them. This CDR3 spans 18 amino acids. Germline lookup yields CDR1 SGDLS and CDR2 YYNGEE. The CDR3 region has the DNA TGTGCCAGCAGCGTAGAGCTGGACTCGAACCGGAACACCGGGGAGCTGTTTTTT. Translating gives CASSVELDSNRNTGELFF. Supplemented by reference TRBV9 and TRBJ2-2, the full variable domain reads DSGVTQTPKHLITATGQRVTLRCSPRSGDLSVYWYQQSLDQGLQFLIQYYNGEERAKGNILERFSAQQFPDLHSELNLSSLELGDSALYFCASSVELDSNRNTGELFFGEGSRLTVL.

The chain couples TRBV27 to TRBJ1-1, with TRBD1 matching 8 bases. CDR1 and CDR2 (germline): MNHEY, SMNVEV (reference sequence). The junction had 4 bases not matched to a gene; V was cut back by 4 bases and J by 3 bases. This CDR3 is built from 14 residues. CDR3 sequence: CASSSGQVDTEAFF. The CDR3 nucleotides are TGTGCCAGCAGTTCGGGACAGGTAGACACTGAAGCTTTCTTT.

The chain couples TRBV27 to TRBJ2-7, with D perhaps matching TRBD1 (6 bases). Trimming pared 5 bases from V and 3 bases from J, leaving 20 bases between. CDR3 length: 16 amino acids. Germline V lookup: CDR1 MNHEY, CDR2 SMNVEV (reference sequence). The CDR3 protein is CASSLLPPGHHYEQYF. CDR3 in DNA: TGTGCCAGCAGTCTACTTCCTCCGGGACACCACTACGAGCAGTACTTC.